This T cell receptor beta chain was sequenced in a study of blood T cell repertoires in COVID-19. The protocol was immunoSEQ multiplex PCR, while the TCRdb copy is restricted to in-frame clones and leaves out a portion. The repertoire holds about 200,000 clones, around nine tenths seen once, with approximately 4% in the top ten. The clonotype originates from a human donor in a cohort sampled during active COVID-19. What was sequenced was peripheral blood.

DNA for the CDR3: TGTGCCAGCAGCTTAGGGGATCTAGCGGGAATGAGGCAGTACTTC. This codes for CASSLGDLAGMRQYF. The chain carries TRBV7-8 and TRBJ2-7, with 9 bases identical to TRBD2. V shed 1 base, J shed 9 bases, and the junction held 10 bases outside the gene matches. There are 15 residues in the CDR3. Germline lookup yields CDR1 SGHVS and CDR2 FQNEAQ.